Sequencing of this T cell receptor beta chain was carried out in a study of T cells in Graves' hyperthyroidism and ophthalmopathy. Study as a whole: Staff took peripheral blood when the initial diagnosis was made, before any treatment began. Study-wide findings and caveats: Among clonotypes expanded in thyroid above 0.001, most were also found in blood.

RNA transcripts were the template for amplifying TCR beta CDR3 regions. An initial round of RT-PCR targeting the TCR CDR3 relied on the HTBI primer set. One entry per CDR3 protein, called by TCRdb with MiXCR from the multiplex PCR reads. The table lists about half a million distinct CDR3 sequences, 15% to 20% of them singletons. V was shortened by 5 bases and J by 2 bases, with 13 bases between the two germline ends. Looked up from germline, CDR1 is MNHNS and CDR2 is SASEGT. The CDR3 is 14 amino acids. With regard to this clonotype: Its antigen is not identified.

Exclusion of patients followed from uncontrolled infection, other autoimmune disease, pregnancy or lactation. This clonotype was sampled from a woman aged 30 to 39 with Graves' ophthalmopathy. Sequencing used blood. The gene calls are TRBV6-1 and TRBJ2-7; D is perhaps TRBD2 (6 bases). Here the CDR3 DNA reads TGTGCCAGCAGTACCAGCGGGTTCACCTACGAGCAGTACTTC. This translates into CASSTSGFTYEQYF.